This T cell receptor (beta chain) was observed in a study of blood T cells in healthy people across ages. General study points: Long-lived donors exceeded aged donors in naive CD4+ cells and diversity. It was not known whether donors were CMV positive (a possible confounder of expanded clonotype changes).

The authors ran a second PCR of 7 to 11 cycles using a sample-barcoded 5' primer and a J-beta primer mix. TCRdb analysed the 5' RACE reads with MiXCR anew, one entry per CDR3 protein. In the table there are 1.5 million to 2 million distinct CDR3 sequences, approximately 28% of which are singletons. Germline lookup yields CDR1 DFQATT and CDR2 SNEGSKA (reference sequence). This CDR3 spans 16 amino acids. V was cut by 5 bases and J by 0 bases, with 19 bases left in between. The donors, aged about 6 to 100, were healthy Caucasians from Russia. The sample, 9 to 10 milliliters of peripheral blood, was drawn from each donor. This clonotype showed up just a few times. Its antigen is not known.

The genes are TRBV20-1 and TRBJ1-2, with D perhaps TRBD1 (5 bases). This clonotype originated in a woman aged 25 to 45 in good health. Sample: blood. The CDR3 region is CSAYPYLTAPNYGYTF. Written as DNA, the CDR3 is TGCAGTGCTTATCCGTATCTGACAGCACCTAACTATGGCTACACCTTC.